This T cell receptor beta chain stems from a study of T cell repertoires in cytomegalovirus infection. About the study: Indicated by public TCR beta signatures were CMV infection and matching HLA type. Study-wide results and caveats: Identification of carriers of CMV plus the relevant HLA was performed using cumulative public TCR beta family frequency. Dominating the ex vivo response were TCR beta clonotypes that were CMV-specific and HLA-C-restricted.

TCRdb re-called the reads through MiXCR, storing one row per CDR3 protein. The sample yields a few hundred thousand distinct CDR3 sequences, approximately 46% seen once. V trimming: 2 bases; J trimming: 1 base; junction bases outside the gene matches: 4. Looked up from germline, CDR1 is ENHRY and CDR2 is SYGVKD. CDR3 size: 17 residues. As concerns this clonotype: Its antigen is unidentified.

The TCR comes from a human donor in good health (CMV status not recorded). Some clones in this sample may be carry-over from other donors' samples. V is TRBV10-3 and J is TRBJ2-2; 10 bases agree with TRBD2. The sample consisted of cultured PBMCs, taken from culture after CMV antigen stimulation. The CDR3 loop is CAISEPSGGLNTGELFF. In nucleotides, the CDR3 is TGTGCCATCAGTGAGCCTAGCGGGGGCCTGAACACCGGGGAGCTGTTTTTT.